The present TCR beta chain was sequenced within a study of blood T cell repertoires in COVID-19. Study background: Sites across the United States, Italy and Spain contributed samples from acute and convalescent COVID-19. PBMCs, B-cell-depleted T cells, or T cells were the source of the cDNA or gDNA that made up the material.

The germline CDR1 and CDR2 sequences are LNHDA and SQIVND (reference sequence). V shed 0 bases and J 4 bases; nucleotides not matched to a gene: 14. The CDR3 consists of 18 residues. This clone was counted a single time. Authors' data handling: For nucleated cells, counts were estimated from reference gene primer amplification. Libraries were prepared by immunoSEQ multiplex PCR; TCRdb keeps only in-frame clonotypes and omits some of them. That table gives V, J and clone size, and the DNA gave D and trimming. This sample has 130,000 or so clones, with approximately 68% found just once. The sample consisted of peripheral blood. This TCR came from a woman aged 65 to 85 with acute or convalescent COVID-19. V gene TRBV19 combines with J gene TRBJ2-5; 7 nucleotides line up with TRBD2. CDR3 amino acids: CASSIDGGDSSGVETQYF. The CDR3 nucleotides are TGTGCCAGTAGTATAGATGGGGGGGACTCCTCTGGGGTAGAGACCCAGTACTTC.